This TCR beta chain appears in the sequencing data of a study of a mutant IDH1 vaccine in newly diagnosed glioma. Study-level background: During weeks 1, 3, 5, 7, 11, 15, 19 and 23, patients received eight vaccinations. Points from the study as a whole: Immune responses induced by vaccination arose in around 93% of the patients.

This CDR3 contains 15 residues. Unmatched junction bases numbered 6, after V lost 4 bases and J lost 3 bases. Germline CDR1 reads SGDLS; CDR2 reads YYNGEE. Some clones are missing from TCRdb's copy, which holds only in-frame ones; the method was immunoSEQ multiplex PCR. The sample gives 60,000 or so clones, roughly 81% of which show up once; 6.5% to 9.5% is in the top ten. This clone appeared a single time. Its antigen is undetermined. Time point here: week 23, last vaccination. Each dose of the vaccine consisted of 300 ug of mutant IDH1 20-mer peptide, with topical imiquimod. Each donor presented with a new WHO grade 3 or 4 astrocytoma that tested IDH1-mutant and showed ATRX loss.

The chain carries TRBV9 and TRBJ2-7, with TRBD2 matching over 11 bases. Sequencing was performed on PBMCs, taken from a glioma patient whose treatment included an IDH1 peptide vaccine. The sequence was obtained from a woman aged 40-49 years with glioma. Some clones in this sample may be carry-over from other donors' samples. For the CDR3, the DNA is TGTGCCAGCAGCACCGCGACTAGCGGGGACTACGAGCAGTACTTC. This translates into CASSTATSGDYEQYF.